This T cell receptor beta chain was captured in a study of blood T cell repertoires in COVID-19. Study-level background: COVID-19 samples collected from the United States, Italy and Spain covered acute and convalescent phases. PBMCs, B-cell-depleted T cells, or T cells provided the cDNA or gDNA that made up the material.

Authors' data handling: Reference gene primer amplification yielded estimated nucleated cell counts. Produced via immunoSEQ multiplex PCR; TCRdb's table is partial and in-frame only. D and trimming come from the DNA, and the V and J calls and clone size come from that table. The sample holds about 350,000 clones, roughly 84% seen once. CDR1 and CDR2 from the germline V gene are MGHDK and SYGVNS. Trimming took off 6 bases at V and 1 base at J, with 12 bases between the two ends. CDR3 length: 14 amino acids. Those enrolled, adults aged roughly 18 to 89 years, came from about two dozen US areas. This chain joins TRBV25-1 and TRBJ1-1; unclear D gene. What was sequenced was PBMCs or T cells enriched from blood (not recorded which). The sequence came from a woman aged 25 to 39 who had recovered from COVID-19. The CDR3 loop is CASRTIGWNTEAFF. For the CDR3, the DNA is TGTGCCAGCAGGACAATAGGCTGGAACACTGAAGCTTTCTTT.